This record covers a single T cell receptor (beta chain). This sample stems from a study of blood T cell repertoires in COVID-19. Libraries were prepared by immunoSEQ multiplex PCR; TCRdb keeps only in-frame clonotypes and omits some of them. Of more than 200,000 clones in the sample, less than 85% were seen once. The CDR3 spans 11 residues. The chain joins TRBV21-1 to TRBJ2-1; the D call of TRBD2 is as the table states it, not checked on the DNA. TRBV21-1 is reported as a pseudogene. Sequenced: PBMCs or T cells enriched from blood (not recorded which). The clonotype comes from a man aged 55 to 70 who had recovered from COVID-19. DNA of the CDR3: TGTGCCAGTGGGCGGGGTAATGAGCAGTTCTTC. It codes for CASGRGNEQFF.